This T cell receptor beta chain comes out of a study of T cell responses to AZD1222 COVID-19 vaccine (dated by TCRdb to the early 2020s). Study-wide context: Because spike-specific TCR depth and breadth did not differ between the two schedules, AZD1222 recipients who got a second dose at roughly 4 weeks were pooled with those who got a second dose at roughly 12 weeks. A total of 230 or so trial participants underwent TCR sequencing, of whom some 210 received two doses of AZD1222 and about 25 received two doses of the MenACWY control vaccine. Trial participants were enrolled by age into 18-55, 56-69 and 70-plus year subgroups, with around 150, 28 and 57 TCR-sequenced participants respectively.

General findings and caveats noted by the study authors: Vaccine-associated CD4 TCRs spanned the whole spike protein, with dominant responses in regions 160-218 and 743-854. Because no samples from the day 14 peak response were available, repertoires could be characterized only after the peak T cell response. The 56-69-year group was small, and its depth increase did not reach significance, likely because of low power. After two AZD1222 doses, both the breadth and the depth of spike-specific TCRs were significantly higher than at day 0 and than in MenACWY recipients. Only five or six AZD1222 recipients were SARS-CoV-2 seropositive at baseline, limiting conclusions about previously exposed vaccinees. Nearly half of unique spike-specific TCRs reportedly recognized epitopes outside regions mutated in the B.1.351 and B.1.1.7 variants. Participants were mostly white British and included more females than males, and it was suggested by the authors that clonal diversity may have been underestimated.

In the paper's terms, the time point label means: baseline before first vaccination. Vaccinee samples came from UK trials COV001 and COV002, including a single-blind randomized controlled phase 2/3 trial of AZD1222 (ChAdOx1 nCoV-19) in healthy adults. Trial participant PBMC samples were collected at day 0 and day 28 after the second dose for TCRbeta chain sequencing. Taken from the germline V gene, the CDR1 and CDR2 loops are LGHNA and YSLEER. V sheds 0 bases and J sheds 7 bases, leaving 12 bases between their ends. The CDR3 sequence holds 15 residues, the cysteine and phenylalanine included. Kept here is only the CDR3 DNA, which spans 45 bases and is read in frame from base 1. A note on this clone: This receptor's antigen is unknown. It has no much larger one-base neighbor in the sample; base qualities were not kept.

The CDR3 regions of human TCRbeta chains were subjected to immunosequencing. The authors processed their data as follows. Repertoire TCRs were checked for matches against a reference library of SARS-CoV-2-specific TCRs that had been generated using the MIRA antigen-specificity platform. Breadth was defined as the fraction of unique TCRs that were SARS-CoV-2-associated. Depth was defined as the fraction of total T cells that were SARS-CoV-2-associated. Using the MIRA data, each spike-specific TCR was mapped to the spike region that the TCR reacts to and placed in a CD4 or CD8 class. Log10-transformed breadth and depth values were compared by one-way ANOVA with Sidak's multiple comparisons tests. TCRdb stores this immuneACCESS table with in-frame sequences only. Part of the clones is absent; in the studies checked, under half of the shortfall reflects unresolved V genes, and no reason is known for the rest. V, J and clone size are taken as reported in that table, and D and trimming were inferred from the DNA itself. This sample gives over 100,000 clones in total; around 89% of them show up just once. Around 3.1% of the sample is in the top ten clones.

Here the chain combines TRBV4-3 and TRBJ2-2; confidence is insufficient to name the D gene. The source was peripheral blood, collected on day 0 of AZD1222 vaccination. This receptor was taken from an adult in good health. CDR3 protein: CASSQDMLANGELFF. The bases are TGCGCCAGCAGCCAAGATATGTTGGCTAACGGGGAGCTGTTTTTT.